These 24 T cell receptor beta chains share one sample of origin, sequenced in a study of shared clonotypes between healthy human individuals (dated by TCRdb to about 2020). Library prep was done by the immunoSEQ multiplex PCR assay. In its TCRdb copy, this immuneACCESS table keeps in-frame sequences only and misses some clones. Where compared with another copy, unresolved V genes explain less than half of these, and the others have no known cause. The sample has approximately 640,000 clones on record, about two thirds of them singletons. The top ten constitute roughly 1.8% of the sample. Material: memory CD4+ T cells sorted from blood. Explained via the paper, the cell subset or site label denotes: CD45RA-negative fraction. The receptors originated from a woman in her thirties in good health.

Here the CDR3 reads CASSRQGDGTGELFF. CDR3 nucleotide sequence: TGCGCCAGCAGCCGACAGGGCGATGGCACCGGGGAGCTGTTTTTT. The genes are TRBV5-1 and TRBJ2-2; TRBD1 matches 7 bases. V trimming: 4 bases; J trimming: 4 bases; junction bases outside the gene matches: 7. The CDR3 extends over 15 amino acids. Germline CDR1 is SGHRS and CDR2 is YFSETQ.

DNA of the CDR3: TGTGCCAGCAGCCCTCTTGGGCGGTCGGGACAGTATAATGAAAAACTGTTTTTT. It yields the protein CASSPLGRSGQYNEKLFF. This rearrangement joins TRBV28 to TRBJ1-4; 7 nucleotides align to TRBD1. Germline V CDR1 and CDR2: MDHEN, SYDVKM. Germline trimming cut 6 bases from V and 4 bases from J; bases unmatched to any gene: 17. The CDR3 loop spans 18 amino acids.

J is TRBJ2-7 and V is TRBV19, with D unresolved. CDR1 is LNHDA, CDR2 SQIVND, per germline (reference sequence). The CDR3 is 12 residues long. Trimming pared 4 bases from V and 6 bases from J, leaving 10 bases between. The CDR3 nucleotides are TGTGCCAGTAGTAACCCGCCCAGCGAGCAGTACTTC. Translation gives CASSNPPSEQYF.

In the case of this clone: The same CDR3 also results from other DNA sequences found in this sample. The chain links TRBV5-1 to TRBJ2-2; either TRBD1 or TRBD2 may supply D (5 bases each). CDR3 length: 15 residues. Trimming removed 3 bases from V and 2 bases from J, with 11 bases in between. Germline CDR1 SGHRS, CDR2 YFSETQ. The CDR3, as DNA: TGCGCCAGCAGCTGGGGGACGGAAAACACCGGGGAGCTGTTTTTT. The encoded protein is CASSWGTENTGELFF.

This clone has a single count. The CDR3 protein is CASSLAEAEAYGYTF. The CDR3 DNA follows: TGCGCCAGCAGCTTGGCCGAGGCGGAGGCCTATGGCTACACCTTC. V usage is TRBV5-1 and J usage is TRBJ1-2; D is unclear. The CDR3 runs 15 residues. Germline CDR1 SGHRS, CDR2 YFSETQ. V was shortened by 0 bases and J by 4 bases, with 13 bases between the two germline ends.

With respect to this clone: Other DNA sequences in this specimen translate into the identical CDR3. In DNA form, the CDR3 reads TGCGCCAGCAGCTTAGGACCCTCGAACACTGAAGCTTTCTTT. This sequence encodes CASSLGPSNTEAFF. The chain carries TRBV5-1 and TRBJ1-1, with D unclear. This CDR3 contains 14 residues. From germline, CDR1 is SGHRS and CDR2 YFSETQ. V shed 2 bases and J shed 1 base, with 9 bases lying between them.

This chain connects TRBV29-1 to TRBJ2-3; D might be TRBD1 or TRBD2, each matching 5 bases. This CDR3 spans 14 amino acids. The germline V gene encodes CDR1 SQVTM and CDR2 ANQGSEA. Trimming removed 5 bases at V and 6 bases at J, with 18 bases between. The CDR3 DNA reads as TGCAGCGTTAGGAGAGGGGAGAGTGTTGATACGCAGTATTTT. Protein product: CSVRRGESVDTQYF.

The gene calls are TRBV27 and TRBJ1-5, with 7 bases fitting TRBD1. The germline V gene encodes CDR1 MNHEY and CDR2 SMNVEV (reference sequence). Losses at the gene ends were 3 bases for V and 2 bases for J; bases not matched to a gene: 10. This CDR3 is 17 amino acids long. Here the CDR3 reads CASSLTGRESGNQPQHF. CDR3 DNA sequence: TGTGCCAGCAGTTTGACAGGGAGGGAGTCTGGCAATCAGCCCCAGCATTTT.

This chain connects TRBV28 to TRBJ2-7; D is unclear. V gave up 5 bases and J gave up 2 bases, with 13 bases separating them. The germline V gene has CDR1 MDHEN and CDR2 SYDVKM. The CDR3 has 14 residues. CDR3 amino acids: CASSVHRAPYEQYF. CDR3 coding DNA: TGTGCCAGCAGTGTCCACCGGGCCCCCTACGAGCAGTACTTC.

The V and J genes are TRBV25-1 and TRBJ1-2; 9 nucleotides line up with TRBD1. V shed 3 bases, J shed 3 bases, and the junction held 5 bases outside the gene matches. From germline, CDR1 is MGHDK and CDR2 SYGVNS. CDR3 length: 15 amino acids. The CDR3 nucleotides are TGTGCCAGCAGTGACCCGGGACAGGGCGACTATGGCTACACCTTC. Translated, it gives CASSDPGQGDYGYTF.

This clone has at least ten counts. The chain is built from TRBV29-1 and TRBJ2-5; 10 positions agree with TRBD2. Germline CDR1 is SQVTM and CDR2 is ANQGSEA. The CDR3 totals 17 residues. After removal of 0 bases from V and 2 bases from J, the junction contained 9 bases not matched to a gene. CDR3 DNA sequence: TGCAGCGTTGAAGATTCTAGCGGGAGTCTATGGCAAGAGACCCAGTACTTC. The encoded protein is CSVEDSSGSLWQETQYF. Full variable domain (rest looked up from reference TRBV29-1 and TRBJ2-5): SAVISQKPSRDICQRGTSLTIQCQVDSQVTMMFWYRQQPGQSLTLIATANQGSEATYESGFVIDKFPISRPNLTFSTLTVSNMSPEDSSIYLCSVEDSSGSLWQETQYFGPGTRLLVL.

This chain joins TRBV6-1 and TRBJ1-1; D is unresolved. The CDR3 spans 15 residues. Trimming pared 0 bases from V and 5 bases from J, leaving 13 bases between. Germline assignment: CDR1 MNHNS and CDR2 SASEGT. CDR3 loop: CASSEAPRVGTEAFF. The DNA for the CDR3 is TGTGCCAGCAGTGAAGCGCCAAGGGTTGGGACTGAAGCTTTCTTT.

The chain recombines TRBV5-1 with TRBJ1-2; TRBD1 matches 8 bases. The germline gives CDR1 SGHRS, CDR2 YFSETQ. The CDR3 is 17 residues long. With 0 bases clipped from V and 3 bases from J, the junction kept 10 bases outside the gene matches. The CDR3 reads CASSLGPRAQGDYGYTF. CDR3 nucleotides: TGCGCCAGCAGCTTGGGGCCCCGCGCACAGGGGGACTATGGCTACACCTTC. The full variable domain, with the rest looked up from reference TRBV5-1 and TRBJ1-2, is KAGVTQTPRYLIKTRGQQVTLSCSPISGHRSVSWYQQTPGQGLQFLFEYFSETQRNKGNFPGRFSGRQFSNSRSEMNVSTLELGDSALYLCASSLGPRAQGDYGYTFGSGTRLTVV.

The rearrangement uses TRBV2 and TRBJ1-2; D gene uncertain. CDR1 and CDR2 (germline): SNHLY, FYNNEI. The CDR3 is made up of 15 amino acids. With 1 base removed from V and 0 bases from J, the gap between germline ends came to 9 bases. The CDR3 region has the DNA TGTGCCAGCAGTGAAGGGGCAGTCTCTAACTATGGCTACACCTTC. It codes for CASSEGAVSNYGYTF.

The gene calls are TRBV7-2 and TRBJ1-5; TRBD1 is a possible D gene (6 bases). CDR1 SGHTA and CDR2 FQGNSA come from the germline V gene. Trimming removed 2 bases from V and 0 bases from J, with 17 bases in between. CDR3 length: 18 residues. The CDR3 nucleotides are TGTGCCAGCAGCTTACGGGGGCGGCGGACGGATAGCAATCAGCCCCAGCATTTT. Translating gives CASSLRGRRTDSNQPQHF.

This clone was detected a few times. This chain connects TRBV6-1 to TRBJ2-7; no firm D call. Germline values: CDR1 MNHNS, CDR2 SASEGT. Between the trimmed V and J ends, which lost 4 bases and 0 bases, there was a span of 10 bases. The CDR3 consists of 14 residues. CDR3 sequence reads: CASSGGQASYEQYF. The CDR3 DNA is TGTGCCAGCAGTGGCGGTCAGGCCTCCTACGAGCAGTACTTC.

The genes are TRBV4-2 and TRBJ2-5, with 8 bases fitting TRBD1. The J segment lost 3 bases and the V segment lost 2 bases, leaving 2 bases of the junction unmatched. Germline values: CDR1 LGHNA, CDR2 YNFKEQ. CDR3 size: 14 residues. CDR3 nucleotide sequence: TGTGCCAGCAGCCAACGGGGACAGGAAGAGACCCAGTACTTC. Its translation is CASSQRGQEETQYF.

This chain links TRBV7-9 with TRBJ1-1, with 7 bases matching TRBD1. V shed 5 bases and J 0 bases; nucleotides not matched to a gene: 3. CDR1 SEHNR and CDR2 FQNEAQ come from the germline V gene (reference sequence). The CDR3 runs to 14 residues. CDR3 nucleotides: TGTGCCAGCAGCAAAACAGGGGTGAACACTGAAGCTTTCTTT. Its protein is CASSKTGVNTEAFF.

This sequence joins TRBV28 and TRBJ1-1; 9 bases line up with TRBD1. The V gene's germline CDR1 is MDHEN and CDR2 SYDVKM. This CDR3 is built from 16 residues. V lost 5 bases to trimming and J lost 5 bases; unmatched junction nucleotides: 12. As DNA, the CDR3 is TGTGCCAGCAGTGCACAGGGGGCTTTCCCCCTAACTGAAGCTTTCTTT. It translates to CASSAQGAFPLTEAFF. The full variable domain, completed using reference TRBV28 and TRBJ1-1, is DVKVTQSSRYLVKRTGEKVFLECVQDMDHENMFWYRQDPGLGLRLIYFSYDVKMKEKGDIPEGYSVSREKKERFSLILESASTNQTSMYLCASSAQGAFPLTEAFFGQGTRLTVV.

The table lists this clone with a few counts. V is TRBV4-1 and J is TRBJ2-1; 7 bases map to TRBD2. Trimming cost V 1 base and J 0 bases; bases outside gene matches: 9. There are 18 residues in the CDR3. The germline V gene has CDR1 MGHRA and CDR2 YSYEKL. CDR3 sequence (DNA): TGCGCCAGCAGCCAAGTAGCGGGCCAACTTAGCTCCTACAATGAGCAGTTCTTC. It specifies CASSQVAGQLSSYNEQFF.

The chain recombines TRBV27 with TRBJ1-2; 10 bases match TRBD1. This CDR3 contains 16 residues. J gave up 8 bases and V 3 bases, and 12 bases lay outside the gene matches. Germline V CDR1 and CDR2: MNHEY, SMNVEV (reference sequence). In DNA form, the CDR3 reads TGTGCCAGCAGTTTCAACTACCGACAGGGGGCCATCGGCTACACCTTC. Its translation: CASSFNYRQGAIGYTF.

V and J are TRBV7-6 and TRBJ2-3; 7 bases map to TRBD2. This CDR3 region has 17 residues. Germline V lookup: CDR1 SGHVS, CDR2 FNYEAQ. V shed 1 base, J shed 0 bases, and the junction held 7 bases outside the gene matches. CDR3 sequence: CASSLVGGRASTDTQYF. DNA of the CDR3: TGTGCCAGCAGCTTAGTAGGAGGGAGGGCAAGCACAGATACGCAGTATTTT.

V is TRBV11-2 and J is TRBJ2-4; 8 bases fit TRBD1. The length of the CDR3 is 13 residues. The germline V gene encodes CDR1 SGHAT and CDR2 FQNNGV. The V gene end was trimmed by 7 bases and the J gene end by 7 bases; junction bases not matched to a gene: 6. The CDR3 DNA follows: TGTGCCAGCACCAAGGACAGGGCTAACATTCAGTACTTC. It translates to CASTKDRANIQYF.

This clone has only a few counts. For the CDR3, the DNA is TGTGCCAGCAGCCGACCGGGACAGAGGAACTATGGCTACACCTTC. Its protein product is CASSRPGQRNYGYTF. The rearrangement joins TRBV4-2 to TRBJ1-2, with 7 bases that match TRBD1. V was clipped by 4 bases and J by 2 bases; unmatched bases: 7. CDR1 is LGHNA and CDR2 is YNFKEQ in the germline V gene. CDR3 length: 15 residues.